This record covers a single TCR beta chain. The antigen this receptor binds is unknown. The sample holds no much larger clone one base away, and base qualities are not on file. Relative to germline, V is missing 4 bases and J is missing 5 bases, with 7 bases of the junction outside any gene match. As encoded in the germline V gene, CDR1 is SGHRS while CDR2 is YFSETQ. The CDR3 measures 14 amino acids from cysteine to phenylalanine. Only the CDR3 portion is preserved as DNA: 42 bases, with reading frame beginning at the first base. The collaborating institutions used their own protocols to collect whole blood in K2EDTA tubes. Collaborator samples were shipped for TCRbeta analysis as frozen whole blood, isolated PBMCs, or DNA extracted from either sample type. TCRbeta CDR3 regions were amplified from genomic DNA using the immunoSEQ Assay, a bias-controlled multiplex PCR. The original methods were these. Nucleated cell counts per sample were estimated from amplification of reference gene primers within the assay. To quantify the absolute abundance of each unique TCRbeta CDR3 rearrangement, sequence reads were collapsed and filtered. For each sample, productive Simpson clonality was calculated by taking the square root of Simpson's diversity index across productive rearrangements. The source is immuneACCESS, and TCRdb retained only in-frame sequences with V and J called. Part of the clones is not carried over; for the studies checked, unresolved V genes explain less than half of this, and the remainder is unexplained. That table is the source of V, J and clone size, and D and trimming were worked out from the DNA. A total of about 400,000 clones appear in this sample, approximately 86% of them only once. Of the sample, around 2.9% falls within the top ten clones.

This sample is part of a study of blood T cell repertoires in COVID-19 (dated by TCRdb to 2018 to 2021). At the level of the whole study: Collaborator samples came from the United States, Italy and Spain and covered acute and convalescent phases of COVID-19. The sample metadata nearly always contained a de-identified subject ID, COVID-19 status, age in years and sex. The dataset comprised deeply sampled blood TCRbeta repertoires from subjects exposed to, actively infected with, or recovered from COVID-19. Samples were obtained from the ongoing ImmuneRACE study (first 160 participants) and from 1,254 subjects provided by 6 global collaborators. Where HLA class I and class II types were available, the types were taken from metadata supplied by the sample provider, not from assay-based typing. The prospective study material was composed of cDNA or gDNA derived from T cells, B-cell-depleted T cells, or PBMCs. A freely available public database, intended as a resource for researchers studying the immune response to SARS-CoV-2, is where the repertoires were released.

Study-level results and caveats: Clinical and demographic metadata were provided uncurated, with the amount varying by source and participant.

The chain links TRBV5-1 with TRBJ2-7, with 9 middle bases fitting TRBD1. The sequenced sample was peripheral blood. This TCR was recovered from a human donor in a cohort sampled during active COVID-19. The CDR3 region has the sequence CASSQQGAGDEQYF. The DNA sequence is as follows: TGCGCCAGCAGCCAACAGGGGGCAGGGGACGAGCAGTACTTC.